These T cell receptor beta chains were read from a single sample in a study of blood T cell repertoires in COVID-19. Profiling relied on immunoSEQ multiplex PCR, and the TCRdb table lists in-frame clones only, not all of them. The profile shows under 4,500 clones, around 73% of them singletons. The sequencing sample was made of peripheral blood. These TCRs come from a human donor with active or convalescent COVID-19. The donor label of this sample is uncertain. Each CDR3 is given with its conserved first and last residue. D genes are given only for firm matches. Clone size is shown for a subset of rows, as once, few, many or a class of expanded clone.

d_call	j_call	v_call	clone_size	cdr3_aa	cdr3_nt
-	TRBJ2-5	TRBV11-2	-	CASSMGLKETQYF	TGTGCCAGCAGCATGGGACTCAAAGAGACCCAGTACTTC
-	TRBJ2-2	TRBV30	-	CAWSVGRFDTGELFF	TGTGCCTGGAGTGTGGGCAGGTTCGACACCGGGGAGCTGTTTTTT
-	TRBJ1-2	TRBV7-9	-	CASSDGGAGAYGYTF	TGTGCCAGCAGCGACGGCGGTGCAGGGGCGTATGGCTACACCTTC
TRBD2	TRBJ2-1	TRBV4-1	-	CASSQLAGNEQFF	TGCGCCAGCAGCCAACTAGCGGGGAATGAGCAGTTCTTC
TRBD1	TRBJ1-1	TRBV5-4	-	CASSPKPGQGVNTEAFF	TGTGCCAGCAGCCCCAAACCGGGACAGGGTGTGAACACTGAAGCTTTCTTT
-	TRBJ2-7	TRBV12-3/TRBV12-4	-	CASSPAGYEQYF	TGTGCCAGCAGCCCGGCGGGCTACGAGCAGTACTTC
TRBD2	TRBJ2-3	TRBV24-1	-	CATSDPGLAGGKPDTQYF	TGTGCCACCAGTGATCCTGGACTAGCGGGAGGAAAACCAGATACGCAGTATTTT
TRBD2	TRBJ2-1	TRBV11-2	-	CASSLVAGTHNEQFF	TGTGCCAGCAGCTTGGTAGCGGGGACACACAATGAGCAGTTCTTC
TRBD2	TRBJ2-3	TRBV7-3	medium-sized	CASSVAGTTSTDTQYF	TGTGCCAGCAGCGTAGCCGGGACTACTAGCACAGATACGCAGTATTTT
-	TRBJ2-2	TRBV19	-	CASSIVRVNTGELFF	TGTGCCAGTAGTATAGTCCGGGTCAACACCGGGGAGCTGTTTTTT
-	TRBJ1-2	TRBV18	-	CASSPSRGTAPLGYTF	TGTGCCAGCTCACCATCTCGGGGGACGGCCCCGCTAGGCTACACCTTC
TRBD2	TRBJ2-3	TRBV19	-	CASSTGTSRTTQYF	TGTGCCAGTAGTACAGGGACTAGCAGGACTACGCAGTATTTT
TRBD2	TRBJ2-1	TRBV7-2	few	CASSSGRATYNEQFF	TGTGCCAGCAGCTCCGGGAGGGCCACCTACAATGAGCAGTTCTTC
TRBD1	TRBJ1-6	TRBV5-1	-	CASKNLQGGGNNSPLHF	TGCGCCAGCAAAAACTTGCAAGGGGGCGGCAATAATTCACCCCTCCACTTT
TRBD2	TRBJ2-1	TRBV11-2	-	CASSSPGGKQFF	TGTGCCAGCAGCTCCCCGGGGGGAAAGCAGTTCTTC
-	TRBJ1-5	TRBV30	once	CAWRPKRQISNQPQHF	TGTGCCTGGAGGCCGAAAAGACAGATTAGCAATCAGCCCCAGCATTTT
TRBD2	TRBJ2-5	TRBV19	-	CASSIKAGETQYF	TGTGCCAGTAGTATAAAAGCGGGGGAGACCCAGTACTTC
-	TRBJ2-5	TRBV11-1	-	CASSLAGWRVRETQYF	TGTGCCAGCAGCTTAGCCGGGTGGAGGGTTCGAGAGACCCAGTACTTC
-	TRBJ2-1	TRBV7-2	-	CASSLQRAAYNEQFF	TGTGCCAGCAGCTTACAGCGGGCGGCCTACAATGAGCAGTTCTTC
TRBD2	TRBJ2-3	TRBV27	-	CASSLNAGVRDTQYF	TGTGCCAGCAGTTTAAATGCGGGAGTGAGAGATACGCAGTATTTT
-	TRBJ2-5	TRBV25-1	-	CASSGTGTQETQYF	TGTGCCAGCAGTGGTACAGGGACCCAAGAGACCCAGTACTTC
TRBD1	TRBJ2-2	TRBV5-1	-	CASRAGQGRTGELFF	TGCGCCAGCAGGGCGGGACAGGGACGGACCGGGGAGCTGTTTTTT
TRBD2	TRBJ2-5	TRBV7-2	-	CASSWSSGRTQETQYF	TGTGCCAGCAGCTGGTCTAGCGGGAGGACCCAAGAGACCCAGTACTTC
TRBD2	TRBJ2-7	TRBV7-2	-	CASSLQAGEFREQYF	TGTGCCAGCAGCTTACAAGCGGGAGAATTCCGGGAGCAGTACTTC
-	TRBJ1-2	TRBV29-1	few	CSVEDRPYNYGYTF	TGCAGCGTTGAAGACAGGCCATATAACTATGGCTACACCTTC
TRBD1	TRBJ2-5	TRBV6-6	-	CASSSTGQEETQYF	TGTGCCAGCAGTTCCACAGGACAGGAAGAGACCCAGTACTTC
-	TRBJ2-2	TRBV21-1	once	CASSPWGAGQHTGELFF	TGTGCCAGCAGCCCCTGGGGAGCGGGCCAGCACACCGGGGAGCTGTTTTTT
TRBD2	TRBJ2-1	TRBV7-3	-	CASSPYGLWTSGRNEQFF	TGTGCCAGCAGCCCCTACGGCCTTTGGACTAGCGGGAGAAATGAGCAGTTCTTC
-	TRBJ2-3	TRBV30	-	CALESLSTDTQYF	TGTGCCCTGGAGTCCCTATCCACAGATACGCAGTATTTT
-	TRBJ1-2	TRBV6-2/TRBV6-3	-	CASSSGYGYTF	TGTGCCAGCAGTTCGGGCTATGGCTACACCTTC
-	TRBJ1-5	TRBV19	-	CASSTGVRQPQHF	TGTGCCAGTAGTACAGGGGTTAGGCAGCCCCAGCATTTT
TRBD1	TRBJ2-1	TRBV7-3	-	CASSSQGDEQFF	TGTGCCAGCAGCTCCCAGGGGGATGAGCAGTTCTTC
-	TRBJ1-2	TRBV20-1	-	CSARDTGGYTF	TGCAGTGCTAGAGATACTGGTGGCTACACCTTC
-	TRBJ2-7	TRBV4-3	few	CASSQDTSRQEQYF	TGCGCCAGCAGCCAAGATACATCTCGCCAGGAGCAGTACTTC
-	TRBJ1-1	TRBV13	-	CASSLQAANTEAFF	TGTGCCAGCAGCTTACAGGCAGCAAACACTGAAGCTTTCTTT
TRBD1	TRBJ2-5	TRBV5-6	once	CASSLGTGGQGETQYF	TGTGCCAGCAGCTTAGGGACAGGGGGCCAGGGAGAGACCCAGTACTTC
TRBD1	TRBJ2-7	TRBV19	-	CASSRTGKDEQYF	TGTGCCAGTAGCCGGACAGGGAAAGACGAGCAGTACTTC
-	TRBJ2-5	TRBV19	-	CASGPGWGETQYF	TGTGCCAGTGGTCCAGGGTGGGGAGAGACCCAGTACTTC
TRBD2	TRBJ2-4	TRBV7-9	few	CASRPPREGGGKNIQYF	TGTGCCAGCAGGCCCCCGAGGGAGGGCGGGGGGAAAAACATTCAGTACTTC
-	TRBJ2-5	TRBV5-1	-	CASSFGEETQYF	TGCGCCAGCAGCTTCGGGGAAGAGACCCAGTACTTC
-	TRBJ2-2	TRBV2	-	CASSDPPGELFF	TGTGCCAGCAGTGACCCTCCCGGGGAGCTGTTTTTT
TRBD2	TRBJ2-2	TRBV27	hyperexpanded	CASRLPGLANTGELFF	TGTGCCAGCCGCCTGCCCGGACTAGCCAACACCGGGGAGCTGTTTTTT
TRBD2	TRBJ2-5	TRBV9	-	CASSPRGDQETQYF	TGTGCCAGCAGCCCCCGGGGGGACCAAGAGACCCAGTACTTC
TRBD1	TRBJ2-2	TRBV5-3	-	CARSPGQGAAGELFF	TGTGCCAGAAGCCCGGGACAGGGAGCCGCCGGGGAGCTGTTTTTT
TRBD2	TRBJ2-5	TRBV11-3	-	CASSLAGGIETQYF	TGTGCCAGCAGCTTAGCGGGAGGTATCGAGACCCAGTACTTC
-	TRBJ2-5	TRBV9	few	CASSVGWEAQETQYF	TGTGCCAGCAGCGTAGGATGGGAGGCCCAAGAGACCCAGTACTTC
-	TRBJ1-3	TRBV6-6	-	CASSYPLTGTIYF	TGTGCCAGCAGTTACCCATTGACCGGGACCATATATTTT
TRBD2	TRBJ2-1	TRBV19	-	CASSGRYNEQFF	TGTGCCAGTAGCGGGAGGTACAATGAGCAGTTCTTC
TRBD2	TRBJ2-3	TRBV15	once	CATSREGTRASTDTQYF	TGTGCCACCAGCAGAGAAGGGACTAGAGCTAGCACAGATACGCAGTATTTT
-	TRBJ2-3	TRBV6-5	-	CATQMIVGADTQYF	TGTGCCACCCAGATGATTGTTGGTGCAGATACGCAGTATTTT